Each of the 20 T cell receptor beta chains below was sequenced from the same sample in a study of Tregs in tolerant kidney transplant recipients. Produced via immunoSEQ multiplex PCR; TCRdb's table is partial and in-frame only. The data show about 88,000 clones, roughly nine tenths seen once. The sample consisted of CD8+ T cells from blood. These receptors all come from a human donor in good health.

V usage is TRBV2 and J usage is TRBJ1-5, with D possibly TRBD1 on 6 matching bases. V was trimmed by 6 bases and J by 0 bases, leaving 12 bases between them. Germline V CDR1 and CDR2: SNHLY, FYNNEI. This CDR3 spans 15 amino acids. The CDR3 here is CASSSTGYSNQPQHF. The CDR3 DNA reads as TGTGCCAGCAGCTCTACAGGGTATAGCAATCAGCCCCAGCATTTT.

The V gene is TRBV19, the J gene TRBJ2-5; possible D gene TRBD2, 6 bases. Trimming took off 2 bases at V and 5 bases at J, with 9 bases between the two ends. Germline V gene data show CDR1 as LNHDA and CDR2 as SQIVND (reference sequence). The CDR3 extends over 13 amino acids. In DNA form, the CDR3 reads TGTGCCAGTAGTATAATGGCGGGGGAGACCCAGTACTTC. It yields the protein CASSIMAGETQYF.

With regard to this clone: A junction end diverges from the germline sequence, so it may reflect a read error. The rearrangement uses TRBV7-7 and TRBJ2-3; 11 bases are a match to TRBD2. CDR1 is SSHAT, CDR2 FNYEAQ, per germline (reference sequence). CDR3 length: 16 residues. The CDR3: CASSLDPSGGTDTQYF. CDR3 nucleotides: TGTGCTAGCAGCTTAGATCCTAGCGGGGGGACAGATACGCAGTATTTT.

The J gene is TRBJ2-7, the V gene TRBV10-2; possibly TRBD2 for D (6 bases). The V gene's germline CDR1 is WSHSY and CDR2 SAAADI. The CDR3 length is 13 residues. With 6 bases removed from V and 3 bases from J, the gap between germline ends came to 12 bases. In DNA, the CDR3 is TGCGCCAGCAGGGCTGGGACTTTCTACGAGCAGTACTTC. This translates into CASRAGTFYEQYF.

V and J are TRBV27 and TRBJ1-5; tentatively, D is TRBD1 (5 bases). Germline assignment: CDR1 MNHEY and CDR2 SMNVEV (reference sequence). This CDR3 has 16 residues. V gave up 4 bases and J gave up 0 bases, with 13 bases separating them. This CDR3 reads CASSSTGTVSNQPQHF. CDR3 coding DNA: TGTGCCAGCAGTTCGACCGGGACGGTTAGCAATCAGCCCCAGCATTTT.

The chain links TRBV11-3 to TRBJ2-7; 11 positions match TRBD2. The CDR3 has 16 amino acids. V shed 6 bases and J 3 bases; nucleotides not matched to a gene: 10. Germline values: CDR1 SGHNT, CDR2 YENEEA. The CDR3 DNA follows: TGTGCCAGCAGGCCTAGACTAGCGGGGTGCTTCTACGAGCAGTACTTC. Encoded protein: CASRPRLAGCFYEQYF.

The V call is TRBV4-1, the J call TRBJ1-1; the match to TRBD1 covers 8 bases. Germline CDR1 reads MGHRA; CDR2 reads YSYEKL. CDR3 length equals 17 residues. The V gene end was trimmed by 3 bases and the J gene end by 0 bases; junction bases not matched to a gene: 9. The CDR3 coding sequence is TGCGCCAGCAGCCACGGACAGGGTGGGTTCATGAACACTGAAGCTTTCTTT. Residues: CASSHGQGGFMNTEAFF.

The chain joins TRBV5-4 to TRBJ1-1; D is undetermined. The V gene lost 4 bases and the J gene lost 4 bases, with 17 bases spanning the gap. Looked up from germline, CDR1 is SGHNT and CDR2 is YYREEE (reference sequence). CDR3 size: 15 residues. The CDR3 here is CASSPDGVVRTEAFF. Written as DNA, the CDR3 is TGTGCCAGCAGCCCGGACGGGGTGGTGCGCACTGAAGCTTTCTTT. Filled out from reference TRBV5-4 and TRBJ1-1, the complete variable domain reads ETGVTQSPTHLIKTRGQQVTLRCSSQSGHNTVSWYQQALGQGPQFIFQYYREEENGRGNFPPRFSGLQFPNYSSELNVNALELDDSALYLCASSPDGVVRTEAFFGQGTRLTVV.

The chain is built from TRBV19 and TRBJ2-7, with 8 bases fitting TRBD1. This CDR3 comprises 15 residues. The junction had 8 bases not matched to a gene; V was cut back by 3 bases and J by 4 bases. Germline CDR1 and CDR2: LNHDA and SQIVND (reference sequence). The CDR3 loop is CASSIRWTGRYEQYF. CDR3 DNA: TGTGCCAGTAGTATTCGGTGGACAGGGAGGTACGAGCAGTACTTC.

This chain links TRBV5-1 with TRBJ1-2; TRBD1 agrees at 8 bases. Germline CDR1 reads SGHRS; CDR2 reads YFSETQ. V lost 1 base and J lost 7; bases outside the gene matches: 6. The CDR3 has 14 residues. CDR3 in DNA: TGCGCCAGCAGCTTGCGGGCAGGGGGCTTTGGCTACACCTTC. This gives the protein CASSLRAGGFGYTF.

As DNA, the CDR3 is TGTGCCAGCAGTTACTACTTGAGGGAGGCAGATACGCAGTATTTT. Its protein is CASSYYLREADTQYF. The chain carries TRBV27 and TRBJ2-3; possibly TRBD2 for D (6 bases). The CDR3 contains 15 residues. Looked up from germline, CDR1 is MNHEY and CDR2 is SMNVEV (reference sequence). V lost 4 bases, J lost 4 bases, and 15 bases lay in between.

The V call is TRBV6-5, the J call TRBJ2-1, with D perhaps matching TRBD1 or TRBD2 (6 bases each). Trimming stripped 10 bases from V and 10 bases from J, with 11 bases between. There are 10 residues in the CDR3. In germline, CDR1 is MNHEY, CDR2 SVGAGI. CDR3 residues: CATGGAEQFF. The CDR3 DNA follows: TGTGCCACCGGGGGCGCCGAGCAGTTCTTC.

The rearrangement joins TRBV7-6 to TRBJ2-7, with D possibly TRBD1 on 5 matching bases. This CDR3 has 19 residues. The V end was cut by 3 bases, the J end by 5 bases, with 29 bases between. Germline values: CDR1 SGHVS, CDR2 FNYEAQ. The CDR3 DNA reads as TGTGCCAGCAGCTTTAGTTTGATGACAGTCCCTTATAGAGTCCACGAGCAGTACTTC. Translated: CASSFSLMTVPYRVHEQYF.

J is TRBJ2-6 and V is TRBV6-6; D gene ambiguous. The CDR3 loop spans 13 amino acids. CDR1 is MNHNY and CDR2 is SVGAGI in the germline V gene (reference sequence). V shed 6 bases and J shed 8 bases, with 11 bases lying between them. The CDR3 nucleotides are TGTGCCAGCAGGTACCCCCAGCCCAACGTCCTGACTTTC. This translates into CASRYPQPNVLTF.

The chain joins TRBV5-4 to TRBJ2-1, with D unresolved. Trimming removed 0 bases at V and 8 bases at J, with 15 bases between. CDR1 and CDR2 (germline): SGHNT, YYREEE (reference sequence). This CDR3 is 15 amino acids long. The CDR3 region is CASSLDGPQAYEQFF. CDR3 nucleotides: TGTGCCAGCAGCTTGGATGGCCCCCAGGCGTATGAGCAGTTCTTC.

The chain employs TRBV16 and TRBJ1-1; no reliable D call. In germline, CDR1 is KGHSY, CDR2 FQNENV. This CDR3 spans 15 amino acids. V lost 0 bases to trimming and J lost 1 base, with 9 bases between them. The CDR3 sequence is CASSQSLDTNTEAFF. The CDR3, as DNA: TGTGCCAGCAGCCAATCGCTAGACACGAACACTGAAGCTTTCTTT.

V gene TRBV7-9 combines with J gene TRBJ2-5, with TRBD1 matching over 10 bases. The CDR3 runs to 16 residues. Germline CDR1 and CDR2: SEHNR and FQNEAQ (reference sequence). V lost 5 bases to trimming and J lost 0 bases; unmatched junction nucleotides: 6. The CDR3 DNA sequence: TGTGCCAGCAGCGGGGGACAGGGGATATACCAAGAGACCCAGTACTTC. Translation: CASSGGQGIYQETQYF.

This rearrangement joins TRBV5-1 to TRBJ1-1, with D unclear. This CDR3 comprises 14 residues. Germline assignment: CDR1 SGHRS and CDR2 YFSETQ. Deletions cut 0 bases from V and 1 base from J, with 7 bases between. The CDR3 DNA is TGCGCCAGCAGCTTGGACCAGAGGAACACTGAAGCTTTCTTT. The encoded protein is CASSLDQRNTEAFF.

The V and J genes are TRBV19 and TRBJ2-5, with TRBD1 matching over 7 bases. The CDR3 contains 15 residues. Germline V lookup: CDR1 LNHDA, CDR2 SQIVND (reference sequence). The V segment lost 3 bases and the J segment 2 bases; nucleotides outside the gene matches: 6. The CDR3 DNA is TGTGCCAGTAGTATTGGCAGGGGGTGGCAAGAGACCCAGTACTTC. It translates to CASSIGRGWQETQYF.

This chain joins TRBV5-6 and TRBJ2-3, with 9 nucleotides matching TRBD2. This CDR3 region has 16 residues. Unmatched junction bases numbered 4, after V lost 2 bases and J lost 0 bases. Germline CDR1 reads SGHDT; CDR2 reads YYEEEE. CDR3 in amino acids: CASSFSLAGSTDTQYF. The CDR3 nucleotides are TGTGCCAGCAGCTTCTCGCTAGCGGGGAGCACAGATACGCAGTATTTT.